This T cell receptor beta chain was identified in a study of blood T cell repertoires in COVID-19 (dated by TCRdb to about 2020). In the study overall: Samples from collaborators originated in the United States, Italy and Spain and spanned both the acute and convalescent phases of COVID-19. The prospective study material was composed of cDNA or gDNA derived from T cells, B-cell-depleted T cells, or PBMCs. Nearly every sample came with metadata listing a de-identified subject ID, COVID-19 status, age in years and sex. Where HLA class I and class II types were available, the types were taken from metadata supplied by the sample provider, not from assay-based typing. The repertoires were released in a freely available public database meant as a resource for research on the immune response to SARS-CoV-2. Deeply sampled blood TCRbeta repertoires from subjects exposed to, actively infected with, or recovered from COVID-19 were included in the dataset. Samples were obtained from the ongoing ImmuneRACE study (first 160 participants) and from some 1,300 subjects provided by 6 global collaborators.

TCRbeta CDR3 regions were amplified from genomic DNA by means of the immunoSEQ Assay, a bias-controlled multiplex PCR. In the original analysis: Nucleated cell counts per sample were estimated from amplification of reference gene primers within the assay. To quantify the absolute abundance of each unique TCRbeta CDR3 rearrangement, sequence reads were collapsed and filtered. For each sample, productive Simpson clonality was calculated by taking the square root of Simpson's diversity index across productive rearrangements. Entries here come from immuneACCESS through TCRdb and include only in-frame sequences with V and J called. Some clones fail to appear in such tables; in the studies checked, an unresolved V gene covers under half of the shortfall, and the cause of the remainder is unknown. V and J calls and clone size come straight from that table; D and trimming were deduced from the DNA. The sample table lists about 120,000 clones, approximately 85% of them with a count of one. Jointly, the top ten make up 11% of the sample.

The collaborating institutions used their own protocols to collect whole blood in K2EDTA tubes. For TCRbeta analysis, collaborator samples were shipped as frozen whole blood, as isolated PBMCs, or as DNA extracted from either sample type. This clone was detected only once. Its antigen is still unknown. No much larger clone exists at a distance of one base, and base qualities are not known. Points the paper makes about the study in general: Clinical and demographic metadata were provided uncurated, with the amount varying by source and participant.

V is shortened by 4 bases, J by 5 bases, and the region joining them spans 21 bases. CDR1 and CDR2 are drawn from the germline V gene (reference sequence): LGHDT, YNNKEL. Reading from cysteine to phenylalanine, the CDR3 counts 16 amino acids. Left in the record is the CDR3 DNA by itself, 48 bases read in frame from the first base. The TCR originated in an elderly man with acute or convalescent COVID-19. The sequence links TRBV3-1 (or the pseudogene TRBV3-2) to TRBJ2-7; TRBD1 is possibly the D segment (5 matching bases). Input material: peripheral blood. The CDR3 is CASSPHALRVGDEQYF. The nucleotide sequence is TGTGCCAGCAGCCCGCATGCCCTCAGGGTGGGCGACGAGCAGTACTTC.